This TCR beta chain was sequenced for a study of response to subunit inactivated influenza vaccine. The sample holds a few counts of this clonotype. Germline assignment: CDR1 LGHDT and CDR2 YNNKEL (reference sequence). CDR3 length: 16 amino acids. The germline V and J ends were trimmed by 4 bases and 5 bases, with 20 bases remaining between them. MiXCR, applied by TCRdb to the RT-PCR reads, yields one record per CDR3 protein. The sample has fewer than 350,000 distinct CDR3 sequences, around a fifth seen once; the top ten hold roughly 10%. The specimen was PBMCs from blood, collected approximately 20 months after vaccination. This TCR was recovered from a man aged 50 to 75 who received an inactivated influenza vaccine. The V and J genes are TRBV3-1 and TRBJ2-5; TRBD2 is a possible D gene (6 bases). Written as DNA, the CDR3 is TGTGCCAGCAGCCCGCCTTCCTCCGCGGGATGGGAGACCCAGTACTTC. The encoded protein is CASSPPSSAGWETQYF.